This T cell receptor (beta chain) was sequenced during a study of blood T cell repertoires in COVID-19. Overall study: Sites across the United States, Italy and Spain contributed samples from acute and convalescent COVID-19. From T cells, B-cell-depleted T cells, or PBMCs came the material, which was cDNA or gDNA.

The authors' processing: Amplifying reference gene primers gave estimates of nucleated cell counts. Sequenced by immunoSEQ multiplex PCR; TCRdb stores in-frame clones only, minus some. V and J calls and clone size come straight from that table; D and trimming were deduced from the DNA. The table shows about 160,000 clones, with 90% occurring only once. With V trimmed by 4 bases and J by 6 bases, 12 bases remained unmatched. This CDR3 has 15 residues. Germline CDR1 is MNHNY and CDR2 is SVGAGI (reference sequence). This chain uses TRBV6-6 with TRBJ2-7; 7 bases fit TRBD2. What was sequenced was peripheral blood. The receptor comes from a man aged 50 to 59 with acute or convalescent COVID-19. As DNA, the CDR3 is TGTGCCAGCAGTTCCTCCTTCCGGGAGGATACCGAGCAGTACTTC. As protein: CASSSSFREDTEQYF.